This TCR beta chain emerged from a study of human T cells and chemical hapten exposure (TCRdb year 2021). Turning to the overall study: For sensitization, 2% DPC in acetone was applied to a roughly 2 cm by roughly 2 cm area of upper inner arm skin. Roughly 30 alopecia patients provided blood for TCR sequencing at one to four time points (pre-sensitization, 2, 6 and 24 weeks). Patients additionally received weekly therapeutic DPC doses to the scalp throughout the approximately 25-week study period. Patch tests used Finn chambers with 0.01% DPC on the upper back, scored after 6 days by International Contact Dermatitis Research Group standards. Libraries were pooled for sequencing, and variation in per-sample TCR yields was attributed mainly to small differences in library volumes within the pool. Blood samples were taken from patients before sensitization (week 0) and at 2, 6 and about 24 weeks after DPC sensitization. This study followed changes in the peripheral blood TCR repertoire in vivo during primary and secondary sensitization of alopecia patients to the hapten diphenylcyclopropenone (DPC). The patient cohort, mostly female, included alopecia areata with under or over 50% scalp involvement, alopecia totalis and alopecia universalis.

The time point label on this specimen signifies: patch test 3, about 24 weeks after DPC sensitization. The treatment or condition label on this specimen signifies: therapeutic diphenylcyclopropenone sensitization with weekly scalp DPC. At each patch-test visit, blood was drawn before the patch test was applied. Patients were considered eligible if aged 18 to 70, diagnosed with alopecia and deemed suitable for DPC therapy, and patients were excluded if pregnant. Total RNA was extracted from unfractionated whole blood collected in Tempus Blood RNA tubes. CDR1 and CDR2 are drawn from the germline V gene (reference sequence): SGHNT, YYREEE. The CDR3 numbers 15 residues from cysteine through phenylalanine. The read is trimmed to its CDR3 DNA, 45 bases read in frame from base 1. V sheds 4 bases and J sheds 0 bases, leaving 13 bases between their ends. Library preparation used RACE. This sample was sequenced with a NextSeq 500. During library preparation, unique molecular identifiers were attached to individual cDNA molecules so that TCRs could be counted quantitatively and reproducibly. Each blood RNA sample was used to sequence both TCR alpha and TCR beta chains. In the authors' own workflow: The median number of TCRs per sample was around 100,000, ranging from roughly 20,000 to 690,600. The Decombinator software suite was used to annotate V, J and CDR3 in the TCR reads. For the PS versus PT1 abundance plots, all samples were subsampled to the same number of TCRs (28,000). Expanded TCRs were defined as absent before sensitization and observed at least eight times at the 2-week time point. Through fastp at Q25 and MiXCR, TCRdb rebuilt clones from the public reads, retaining in-frame beta chains. Merged by CDR3 protein, the rows form single entries marked with the most common genes and DNA. The V and J calls and clone size are TCRdb's, not the authors'. The sample table lists some 64,000 distinct CDR3 sequences, roughly 9.6% of them with a count of one. Of the sample, about 2% is held by the ten largest clones.

This clonotype was picked up many times. Its binding antigen is unknown. One base away there is no much larger clone; base qualities are not given. The investigation overall reported the following: All patients had alopecia, a presumed autoimmune disease, so their immune response might differ from that of healthy individuals. DPC sensitization did not change the number of TCRs with a frequency above 1 in 1000, and there was no evidence of changes in global repertoire structure. Repeated subsampling changed both the strength of the expansion versus patch-test correlation and the threshold at which that correlation became significant. Compared with pre-sensitization or healthy control sets, expanded TCRs formed significantly more large CDR3 similarity clusters, which is consistent with antigen-driven responses. Patch test score was positively correlated with the number of PT1 expanded TCRs, with significance at thresholds 8, 16 and 32 but not at 4.

The TCR originated in a woman in her thirties with alopecia areata. Some clones in this sample may be carry-over from other donors' samples. Rearrangement joined TRBV5-4 to TRBJ2-5; the D segment might be TRBD1 or TRBD2, since each matches 6 bases. This material consisted of whole blood, taken in connection with sensitization to the hapten diphenylcyclopropenone (DPC). CDR3 region: CASSQQGLYQETQYF. The DNA sequence follows: TGTGCCAGCAGCCAACAGGGACTGTACCAAGAGACCCAGTACTTC.